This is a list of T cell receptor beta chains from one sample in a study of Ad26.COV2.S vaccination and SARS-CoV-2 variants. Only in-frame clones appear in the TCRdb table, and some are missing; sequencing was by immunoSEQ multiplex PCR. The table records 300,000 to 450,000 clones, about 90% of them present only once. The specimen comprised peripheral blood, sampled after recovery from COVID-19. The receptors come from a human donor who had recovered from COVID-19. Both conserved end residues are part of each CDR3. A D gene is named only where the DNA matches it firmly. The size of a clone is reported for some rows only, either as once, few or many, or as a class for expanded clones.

cdr3_aa: CASSLTGTNNSPLHF; cdr3_nt: TGTGCCAGCAGTTTGACCGGGACAAATAATTCACCCCTCCACTTT; j_call: TRBJ1-6; clone_size: -; v_call: TRBV28; d_call: -
cdr3_aa: CASSKTIDRNTEAFF; cdr3_nt: TGTGCCAGCAGTAAAACCATCGACAGGAACACTGAAGCTTTCTTT; j_call: TRBJ1-1; clone_size: -; v_call: TRBV6-5; d_call: -
cdr3_aa: CSVSSGVFTEAFF; cdr3_nt: TGCAGCGTTTCCTCAGGGGTTTTCACTGAAGCTTTCTTT; j_call: TRBJ1-1; clone_size: -; v_call: TRBV29-1; d_call: -
cdr3_aa: CASSRTGAPNTEAFF; cdr3_nt: TGCGCCAGCAGCCGGACAGGGGCCCCGAACACTGAAGCTTTCTTT; j_call: TRBJ1-1; clone_size: -; v_call: TRBV10-2; d_call: TRBD1
cdr3_aa: CASSLGEMNTEAFF; cdr3_nt: TGCGCCAGCAGCTTGGGGGAGATGAACACTGAAGCTTTCTTT; j_call: TRBJ1-1; clone_size: once; v_call: TRBV5-1; d_call: -
cdr3_aa: CASRGKGSPPHF; cdr3_nt: TGTGCCAGCAGGGGGAAAGGGTCACCCCCCCACTTT; j_call: TRBJ1-6; clone_size: once; v_call: TRBV6-5; d_call: -
cdr3_aa: CASSGRAGANVLTF; cdr3_nt: TGTGCCAGCAGTGGCAGGGCTGGGGCCAACGTCCTGACTTTC; j_call: TRBJ2-6; clone_size: -; v_call: TRBV2; d_call: -
cdr3_aa: CASSQVPPGLAGGQYEQYF; cdr3_nt: TGCGCCAGCAGCCAAGTTCCCCCAGGACTAGCGGGGGGACAGTACGAGCAGTACTTC; j_call: TRBJ2-7; clone_size: -; v_call: TRBV4-1; d_call: TRBD2
cdr3_aa: CASSLEGGGRGTGELFF; cdr3_nt: TGCGCCAGCAGCTTGGAGGGTGGAGGGCGTGGCACCGGGGAGCTGTTTTTT; j_call: TRBJ2-2; clone_size: -; v_call: TRBV5-1; d_call: -
cdr3_aa: CSANLVETQYF; cdr3_nt: TGCAGTGCCAATCTTGTTGAGACCCAGTACTTC; j_call: TRBJ2-5; clone_size: -; v_call: TRBV20-1; d_call: -
cdr3_aa: CASSSGTESNQPQHF; cdr3_nt: TGTGCCAGTAGTTCCGGGACGGAAAGCAATCAGCCCCAGCATTTT; j_call: TRBJ1-5; clone_size: -; v_call: TRBV19; d_call: -
cdr3_aa: CASSLISPSHYNEQFF; cdr3_nt: TGCGCCAGCAGCTTGATTTCCCCGTCGCACTACAATGAGCAGTTCTTC; j_call: TRBJ2-1; clone_size: -; v_call: TRBV5-1; d_call: -
cdr3_aa: CASSTGQGRKNTEAFF; cdr3_nt: TGTGCCAGCTCAACCGGACAGGGACGGAAGAACACTGAAGCTTTCTTT; j_call: TRBJ1-1; clone_size: -; v_call: TRBV18; d_call: TRBD1
cdr3_aa: CASNQGVSEAFF; cdr3_nt: TGTGCCAGCAACCAGGGTGTAAGTGAAGCTTTCTTT; j_call: TRBJ1-1; clone_size: -; v_call: TRBV6-5; d_call: -
cdr3_aa: CASSRIIGAGDTEAFF; cdr3_nt: TGCGCCAGCAGCCGCATTATAGGGGCAGGCGACACTGAAGCTTTCTTT; j_call: TRBJ1-1; clone_size: -; v_call: TRBV5-1; d_call: -
cdr3_aa: CASSYSRGKAFF; cdr3_nt: TGTGCCAGCAGTTACTCCCGGGGCAAAGCTTTCTTT; j_call: TRBJ1-1; clone_size: -; v_call: TRBV6-2/TRBV6-3; d_call: -
cdr3_aa: CATTYGTLTFYNSPLHF; cdr3_nt: TGTGCCACCACGTACGGGACTTTGACCTTCTATAATTCACCCCTCCACTTT; j_call: TRBJ1-6; clone_size: -; v_call: TRBV25-1; d_call: -
cdr3_aa: CASSYSTSGPPWGKTDTQYF; cdr3_nt: TGTGCCAGCAGTTACTCGACTAGCGGGCCCCCCTGGGGGAAGACAGATACGCAGTATTTT; j_call: TRBJ2-3; clone_size: -; v_call: TRBV6-2/TRBV6-3; d_call: TRBD2
cdr3_aa: CASSLRGFNTEAFF; cdr3_nt: TGCGCCAGCAGCTTGAGAGGGTTTAACACTGAAGCTTTCTTT; j_call: TRBJ1-1; clone_size: -; v_call: TRBV5-1; d_call: -
cdr3_aa: CASSIPTSGGARTGELFF; cdr3_nt: TGTGCCAGTAGTATCCCGACTAGCGGGGGGGCAAGGACCGGGGAGCTGTTTTTT; j_call: TRBJ2-2; clone_size: -; v_call: TRBV19; d_call: TRBD2
cdr3_aa: CASSPLGPSYNSPLHF; cdr3_nt: TGTGCCAGCAGCCCGCTCGGACCGAGCTATAATTCACCCCTCCACTTT; j_call: TRBJ1-6; clone_size: -; v_call: TRBV7-6; d_call: -
cdr3_aa: CASSEGSQPQHF; cdr3_nt: TGCGCCAGCAGTGAGGGGAGTCAGCCCCAGCATTTT; j_call: TRBJ1-5; clone_size: -; v_call: TRBV10-1; d_call: -
cdr3_aa: CATPRGADEAFF; cdr3_nt: TGTGCCACCCCCCGAGGGGCCGATGAAGCTTTCTTT; j_call: TRBJ1-1; clone_size: -; v_call: TRBV12-3/TRBV12-4; d_call: -
cdr3_aa: CASSLVGWGGTEAFF; cdr3_nt: TGTGCCAGCAGCTTAGTTGGGTGGGGAGGCACTGAAGCTTTCTTT; j_call: TRBJ1-1; clone_size: -; v_call: TRBV7-2; d_call: -
cdr3_aa: CASSFTSGGPSSYNEQFF; cdr3_nt: TGTGCCAGCAGCTTTACTAGCGGGGGGCCGAGCTCCTACAATGAGCAGTTCTTC; j_call: TRBJ2-1; clone_size: -; v_call: TRBV7-9; d_call: TRBD2
cdr3_aa: CASSRMLRDNEAFF; cdr3_nt: TGTGCCAGTAGCCGCATGCTCCGGGACAATGAAGCTTTCTTT; j_call: TRBJ1-1; clone_size: -; v_call: TRBV19; d_call: -
cdr3_aa: CASSERWDTEAFF; cdr3_nt: TGCGCCAGCAGTGAGAGGTGGGACACTGAAGCTTTCTTT; j_call: TRBJ1-1; clone_size: -; v_call: TRBV10-1; d_call: -
cdr3_aa: CASSKGEQPQHF; cdr3_nt: TGTGCCAGTAGTAAGGGGGAGCAGCCCCAGCATTTT; j_call: TRBJ1-5; clone_size: -; v_call: TRBV19; d_call: -
cdr3_aa: CASTLERDFNYGYTF; cdr3_nt: TGTGCCAGCACCCTCGAGAGGGATTTTAACTATGGCTACACCTTC; j_call: TRBJ1-2; clone_size: -; v_call: TRBV6-5; d_call: -
cdr3_aa: CAISESGTAAQETQYF; cdr3_nt: TGTGCCATCAGTGAGTCAGGGACAGCCGCTCAAGAGACCCAGTACTTC; j_call: TRBJ2-5; clone_size: -; v_call: TRBV10-3; d_call: TRBD1
cdr3_aa: CASSYGSRADSPLHF; cdr3_nt: TGTGCCAGCAGTTACGGTTCCAGGGCAGATTCACCCCTCCACTTT; j_call: TRBJ1-6; clone_size: -; v_call: TRBV6-5; d_call: -
cdr3_aa: CSVVLGLRTGELFF; cdr3_nt: TGCAGCGTTGTTCTGGGACTAAGGACCGGGGAGCTGTTTTTT; j_call: TRBJ2-2; clone_size: -; v_call: TRBV29-1; d_call: TRBD2
cdr3_aa: CASSQVPTAPQETQYF; cdr3_nt: TGCGCCAGCAGCCAAGTCCCCACCGCACCCCAAGAGACCCAGTACTTC; j_call: TRBJ2-5; clone_size: once; v_call: TRBV4-1; d_call: -
cdr3_aa: CASSLDSGYEQYF; cdr3_nt: TGTGCCAGCAGCTTAGATTCGGGCTACGAGCAGTACTTC; j_call: TRBJ2-7; clone_size: -; v_call: TRBV11-2; d_call: -
cdr3_aa: CASSYSRLALTDTQYF; cdr3_nt: TGTGCCAGCAGTTACTCGAGACTAGCCCTCACAGATACGCAGTATTTT; j_call: TRBJ2-3; clone_size: -; v_call: TRBV6-5; d_call: TRBD2
cdr3_aa: CASSQDSQLNTEAFF; cdr3_nt: TGTGCCAGCAGCCAGGACAGCCAACTTAACACTGAAGCTTTCTTT; j_call: TRBJ1-1; clone_size: -; v_call: TRBV6-5; d_call: -
cdr3_aa: CASSEFFNEQFF; cdr3_nt: TGTGCCAGCAGTGAGTTTTTCAATGAGCAGTTCTTC; j_call: TRBJ2-1; clone_size: -; v_call: TRBV6-1; d_call: -
cdr3_aa: CASSELTGGDLRGELFF; cdr3_nt: TGTGCCAGCAGTGAACTCACGGGGGGCGACCTACGCGGGGAGCTGTTTTTT; j_call: TRBJ2-2; clone_size: -; v_call: TRBV6-1; d_call: -
cdr3_aa: CASSLGPRAGVNTEAFF; cdr3_nt: TGTGCCAGCAGCTTAGGGCCCCGGGCAGGGGTGAACACTGAAGCTTTCTTT; j_call: TRBJ1-1; clone_size: few; v_call: TRBV11-3; d_call: -
cdr3_aa: CAWSVPEGLNNSPLHF; cdr3_nt: TGTGCCTGGAGTGTACCGGAGGGGTTAAATAATTCACCCCTCCACTTT; j_call: TRBJ1-6; clone_size: -; v_call: TRBV30; d_call: -
cdr3_aa: CASSTGLAGNTGELFF; cdr3_nt: TGTGCCAGTAGTACCGGACTAGCGGGGAACACCGGGGAGCTGTTTTTT; j_call: TRBJ2-2; clone_size: -; v_call: TRBV19; d_call: TRBD2
cdr3_aa: CASSPKIYIGGYTF; cdr3_nt: TGTGCCAGCAGCCCCAAAATATATATCGGTGGCTACACCTTC; j_call: TRBJ1-2; clone_size: -; v_call: TRBV7-8; d_call: -
cdr3_aa: CASSARYGEGEQYF; cdr3_nt: TGTGCCAGCAGCGCCCGTTACGGAGAGGGCGAGCAGTACTTC; j_call: TRBJ2-7; clone_size: -; v_call: TRBV9; d_call: -
cdr3_aa: CAQRRAGGDQETQYF; cdr3_nt: TGTGCCCAGAGGCGGGCAGGGGGGGACCAAGAGACCCAGTACTTC; j_call: TRBJ2-5; clone_size: -; v_call: TRBV2; d_call: -
cdr3_aa: CASSLVLNEQFF; cdr3_nt: TGTGCCAGCAGCTTGGTTCTCAATGAGCAGTTCTTC; j_call: TRBJ2-1; clone_size: once; v_call: TRBV5-4; d_call: -
cdr3_aa: CASSLSRVLGELFF; cdr3_nt: TGTGCCAGCAGTTTATCGAGAGTCCTCGGGGAGCTGTTTTTT; j_call: TRBJ2-2; clone_size: -; v_call: TRBV27; d_call: -
cdr3_aa: CASSQDRLAGGGEQFF; cdr3_nt: TGCGCCAGCAGCCAAGATCGGCTAGCGGGGGGTGGTGAGCAGTTCTTC; j_call: TRBJ2-1; clone_size: once; v_call: TRBV4-3; d_call: TRBD2
cdr3_aa: CATSERYGDDTGELFF; cdr3_nt: TGTGCCACCAGCGAGAGGTACGGGGATGACACCGGGGAGCTGTTTTTT; j_call: TRBJ2-2; clone_size: -; v_call: TRBV15; d_call: -
cdr3_aa: CSTGENQPQHF; cdr3_nt: TGCAGCACAGGGGAAAATCAGCCCCAGCATTTT; j_call: TRBJ1-5; clone_size: -; v_call: TRBV29-1; d_call: TRBD1
cdr3_aa: CASTLGGGGNTEAFF; cdr3_nt: TGTGCCAGCACCTTGGGTGGGGGGGGCAACACTGAAGCTTTCTTT; j_call: TRBJ1-1; clone_size: once; v_call: TRBV11-2; d_call: -
cdr3_aa: CASPLDRAFRTIYF; cdr3_nt: TGTGCCAGCCCCCTCGACAGGGCCTTTCGGACCATATATTTT; j_call: TRBJ1-3; clone_size: -; v_call: TRBV27; d_call: TRBD1
cdr3_aa: CASRGNTEAFF; cdr3_nt: TGTGCCAGTAGGGGGAACACTGAAGCTTTCTTT; j_call: TRBJ1-1; clone_size: -; v_call: TRBV19; d_call: -
cdr3_aa: CASSFLADESSTDTQYF; cdr3_nt: TGTGCCAGCAGCTTCCTAGCAGACGAATCGAGCACAGATACGCAGTATTTT; j_call: TRBJ2-3; clone_size: -; v_call: TRBV11-2; d_call: -
cdr3_aa: CASSLRTSGGDKNEQFF; cdr3_nt: TGTGCCAGCAGCCTTCGGACTAGCGGGGGGGATAAAAATGAGCAGTTCTTC; j_call: TRBJ2-1; clone_size: -; v_call: TRBV9; d_call: TRBD2
cdr3_aa: CASSQRTDLNTEAFF; cdr3_nt: TGTGCCAGTAGTCAAAGGACAGATTTGAACACTGAAGCTTTCTTT; j_call: TRBJ1-1; clone_size: -; v_call: TRBV19; d_call: -
cdr3_aa: CASGNFGELFF; cdr3_nt: TGCGCCAGCGGAAACTTTGGGGAGCTGTTTTTT; j_call: TRBJ2-2; clone_size: -; v_call: TRBV4-1; d_call: -
cdr3_aa: CASSILSQGSGELFF; cdr3_nt: TGTGCCAGTAGTATACTGTCTCAGGGCTCCGGGGAGCTGTTTTTT; j_call: TRBJ2-2; clone_size: -; v_call: TRBV19; d_call: -
cdr3_aa: CASSLAPTKDSSYEQYF; cdr3_nt: TGTGCCAGCAGCTTAGCGCCCACTAAAGACAGTTCCTACGAGCAGTACTTC; j_call: TRBJ2-7; clone_size: -; v_call: TRBV7-8; d_call: -
cdr3_aa: CASSLRRQGPIYEQYF; cdr3_nt: TGTGCCAGCAGTTTACGACGACAGGGCCCAATCTACGAGCAGTACTTC; j_call: TRBJ2-7; clone_size: -; v_call: TRBV27; d_call: TRBD1
cdr3_aa: CASSQAFTGDTEAFF; cdr3_nt: TGCGCCAGCAGCCAAGCATTCACCGGAGACACTGAAGCTTTCTTT; j_call: TRBJ1-1; clone_size: -; v_call: TRBV4-1; d_call: -